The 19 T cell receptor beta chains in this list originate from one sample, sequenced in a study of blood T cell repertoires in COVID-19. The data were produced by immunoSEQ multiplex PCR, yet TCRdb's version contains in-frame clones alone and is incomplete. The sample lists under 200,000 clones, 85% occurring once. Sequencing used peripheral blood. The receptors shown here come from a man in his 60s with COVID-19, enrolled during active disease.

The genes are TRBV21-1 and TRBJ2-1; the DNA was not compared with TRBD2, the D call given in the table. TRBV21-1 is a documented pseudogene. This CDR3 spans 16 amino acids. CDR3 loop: CASSALAGQFHNEQFF. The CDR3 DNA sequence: TGTGCCAGCAGCGCCCTAGCGGGACAGTTCCACAATGAGCAGTTCTTC.

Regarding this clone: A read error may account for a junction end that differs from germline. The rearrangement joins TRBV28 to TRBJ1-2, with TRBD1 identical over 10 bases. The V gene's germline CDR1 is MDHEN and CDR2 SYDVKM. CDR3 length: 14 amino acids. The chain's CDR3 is CASTVGQGNFGYTF. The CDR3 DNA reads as TGTGCCAGCACCGTGGGACAGGGGAACTTTGGCTACACCTTC.

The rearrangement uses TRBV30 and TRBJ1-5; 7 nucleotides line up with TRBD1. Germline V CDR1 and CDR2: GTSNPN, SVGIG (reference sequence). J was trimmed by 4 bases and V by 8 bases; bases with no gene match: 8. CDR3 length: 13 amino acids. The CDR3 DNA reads TGTGCCCTCACAGGGGCTTCTAATCAGCCCCAGCATTTT. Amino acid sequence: CALTGASNQPQHF.

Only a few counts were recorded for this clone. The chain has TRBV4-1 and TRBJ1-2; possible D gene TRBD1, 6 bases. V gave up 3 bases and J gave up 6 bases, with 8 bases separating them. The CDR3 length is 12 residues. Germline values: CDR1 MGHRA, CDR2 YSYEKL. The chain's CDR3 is CASSQGANGYTF. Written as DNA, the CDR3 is TGCGCCAGCAGCCAGGGGGCGAATGGCTACACCTTC.

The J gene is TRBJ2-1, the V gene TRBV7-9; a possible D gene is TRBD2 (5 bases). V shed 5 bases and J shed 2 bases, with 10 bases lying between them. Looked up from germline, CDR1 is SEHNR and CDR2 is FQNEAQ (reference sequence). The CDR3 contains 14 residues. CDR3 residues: CASSPTGTYNEQFF. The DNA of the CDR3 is TGTGCCAGCAGCCCGACGGGAACCTACAATGAGCAGTTCTTC.

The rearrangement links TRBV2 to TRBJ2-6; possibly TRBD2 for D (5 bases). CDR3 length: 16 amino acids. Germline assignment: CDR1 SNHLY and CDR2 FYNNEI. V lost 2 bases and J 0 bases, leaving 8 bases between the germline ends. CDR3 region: CASSEFGNSGANVLTF. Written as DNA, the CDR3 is TGTGCCAGCAGTGAATTCGGGAACTCTGGGGCCAACGTCCTGACTTTC.

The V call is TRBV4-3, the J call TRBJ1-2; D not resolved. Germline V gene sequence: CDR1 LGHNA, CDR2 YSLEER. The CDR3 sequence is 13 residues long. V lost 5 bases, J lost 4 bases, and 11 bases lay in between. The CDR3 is CASSSINGYGYTF. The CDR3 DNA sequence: TGCGCCAGCAGCTCCATTAACGGCTATGGCTACACCTTC.

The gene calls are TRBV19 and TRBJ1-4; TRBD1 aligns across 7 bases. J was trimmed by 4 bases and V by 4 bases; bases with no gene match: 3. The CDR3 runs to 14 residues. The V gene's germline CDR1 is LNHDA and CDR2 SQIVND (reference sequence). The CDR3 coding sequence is TGTGCCAGTAGTACACAGGGGCTTAATGAAAAACTGTTTTTT. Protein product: CASSTQGLNEKLFF.

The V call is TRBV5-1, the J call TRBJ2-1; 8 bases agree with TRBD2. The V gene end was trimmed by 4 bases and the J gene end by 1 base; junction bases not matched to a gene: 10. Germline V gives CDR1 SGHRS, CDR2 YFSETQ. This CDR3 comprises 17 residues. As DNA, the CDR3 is TGCGCCAGCAGCCCCGGGAGGGATTCGGGGTCCTACAATGAGCAGTTCTTC. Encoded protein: CASSPGRDSGSYNEQFF.

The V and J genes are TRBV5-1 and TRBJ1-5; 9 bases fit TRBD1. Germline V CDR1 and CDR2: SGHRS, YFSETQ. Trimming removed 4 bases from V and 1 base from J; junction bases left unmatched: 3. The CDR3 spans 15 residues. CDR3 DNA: TGCGCCAGCAGCACTGGACAGGGGAGCAATCAGCCCCAGCATTTT. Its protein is CASSTGQGSNQPQHF.

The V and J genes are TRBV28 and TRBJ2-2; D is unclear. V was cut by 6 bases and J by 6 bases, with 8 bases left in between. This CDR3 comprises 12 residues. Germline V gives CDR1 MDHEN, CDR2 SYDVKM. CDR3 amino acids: CASRFIAGELFF. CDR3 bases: TGTGCCAGCAGATTTATTGCCGGGGAGCTGTTTTTT.

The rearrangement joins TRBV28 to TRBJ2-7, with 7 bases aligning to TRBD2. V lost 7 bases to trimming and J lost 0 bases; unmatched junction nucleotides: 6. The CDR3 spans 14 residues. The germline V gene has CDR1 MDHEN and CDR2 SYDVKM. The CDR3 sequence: CASKSAGVSYEQYF. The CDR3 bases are TGTGCCAGCAAGAGCGCGGGAGTCTCCTACGAGCAGTACTTC.

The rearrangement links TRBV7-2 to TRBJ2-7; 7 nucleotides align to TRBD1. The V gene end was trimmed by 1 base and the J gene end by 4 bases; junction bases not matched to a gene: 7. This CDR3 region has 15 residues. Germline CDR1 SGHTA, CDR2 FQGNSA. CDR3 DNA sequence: TGTGCCAGCAGCTTAGGACAGGGCGGGCTATACGAGCAGTACTTC. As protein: CASSLGQGGLYEQYF. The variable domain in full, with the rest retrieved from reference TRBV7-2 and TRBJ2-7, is GAGVSQSPSNKVTEKGKDVELRCDPISGHTALYWYRQSLGQGLEFLIYFQGNSAPDKSGLPSDRFSAERTGGSVSTLTIQRTQQEDSAVYLCASSLGQGGLYEQYFGPGTRLTVT.

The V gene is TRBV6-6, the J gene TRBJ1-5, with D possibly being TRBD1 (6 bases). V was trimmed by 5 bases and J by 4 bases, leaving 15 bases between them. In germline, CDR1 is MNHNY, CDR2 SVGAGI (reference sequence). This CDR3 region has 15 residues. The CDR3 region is CASSDRLSGNQPQHF. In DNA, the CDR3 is TGTGCCAGCAGTGACAGGTTATCTGGTAATCAGCCCCAGCATTTT.

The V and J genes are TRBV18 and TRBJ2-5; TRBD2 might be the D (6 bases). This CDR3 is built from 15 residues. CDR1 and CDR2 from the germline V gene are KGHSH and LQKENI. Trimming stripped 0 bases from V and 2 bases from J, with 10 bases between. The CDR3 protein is CASSPPGLSQETQYF. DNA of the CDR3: TGTGCCAGCTCACCACCGGGACTTTCACAAGAGACCCAGTACTTC.

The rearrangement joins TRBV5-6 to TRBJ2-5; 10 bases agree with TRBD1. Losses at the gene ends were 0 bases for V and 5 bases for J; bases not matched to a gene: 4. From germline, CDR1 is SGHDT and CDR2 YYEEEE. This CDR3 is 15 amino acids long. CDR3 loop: CASSLVMDRGETQYF. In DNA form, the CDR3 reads TGTGCCAGCAGCTTGGTAATGGACAGGGGGGAGACCCAGTACTTC.

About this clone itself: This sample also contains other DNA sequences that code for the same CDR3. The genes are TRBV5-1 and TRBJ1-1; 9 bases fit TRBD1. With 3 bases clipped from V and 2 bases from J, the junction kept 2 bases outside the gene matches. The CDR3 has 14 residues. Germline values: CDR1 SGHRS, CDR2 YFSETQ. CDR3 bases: TGCGCCAGCAGCTCACAGGGGGCTAACACTGAAGCTTTCTTT. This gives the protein CASSSQGANTEAFF.

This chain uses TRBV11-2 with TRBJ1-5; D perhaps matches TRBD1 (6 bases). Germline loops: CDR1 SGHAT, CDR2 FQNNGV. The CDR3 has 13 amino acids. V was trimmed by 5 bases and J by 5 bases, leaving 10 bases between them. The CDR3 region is CASSQDRYQPQHF. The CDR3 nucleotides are TGTGCCAGCAGCCAAGACAGGTATCAGCCCCAGCATTTT.

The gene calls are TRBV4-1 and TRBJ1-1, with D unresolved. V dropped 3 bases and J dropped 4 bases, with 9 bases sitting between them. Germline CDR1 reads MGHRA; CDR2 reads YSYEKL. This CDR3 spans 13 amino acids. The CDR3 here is CASSQRVATEAFF. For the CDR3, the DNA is TGCGCCAGCAGCCAGAGGGTGGCCACTGAAGCTTTCTTT.